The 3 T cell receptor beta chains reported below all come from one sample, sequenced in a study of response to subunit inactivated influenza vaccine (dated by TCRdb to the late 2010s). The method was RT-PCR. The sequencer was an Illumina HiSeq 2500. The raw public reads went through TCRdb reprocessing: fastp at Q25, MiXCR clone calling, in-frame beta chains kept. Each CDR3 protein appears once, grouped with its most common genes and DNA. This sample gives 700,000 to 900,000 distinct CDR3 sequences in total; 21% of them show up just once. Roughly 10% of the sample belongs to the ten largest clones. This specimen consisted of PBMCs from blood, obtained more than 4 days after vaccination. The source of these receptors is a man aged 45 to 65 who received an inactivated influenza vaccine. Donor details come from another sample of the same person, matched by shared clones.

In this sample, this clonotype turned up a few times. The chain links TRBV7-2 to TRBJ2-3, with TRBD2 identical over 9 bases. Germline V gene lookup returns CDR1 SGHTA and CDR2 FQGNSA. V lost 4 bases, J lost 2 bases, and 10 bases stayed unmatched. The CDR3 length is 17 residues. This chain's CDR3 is CASSSLRLADNTDTQYF. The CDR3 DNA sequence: TGTGCCAGCAGCTCTCTAAGACTAGCGGATAACACAGATACGCAGTATTTT.

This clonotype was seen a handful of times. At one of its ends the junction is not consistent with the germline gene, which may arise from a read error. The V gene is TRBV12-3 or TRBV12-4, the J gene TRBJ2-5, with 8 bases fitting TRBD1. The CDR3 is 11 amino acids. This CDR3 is CASSTGQGRDF. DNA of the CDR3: TGTGCCAGCAGTACTGGACAGGGAAGGGACTTC.

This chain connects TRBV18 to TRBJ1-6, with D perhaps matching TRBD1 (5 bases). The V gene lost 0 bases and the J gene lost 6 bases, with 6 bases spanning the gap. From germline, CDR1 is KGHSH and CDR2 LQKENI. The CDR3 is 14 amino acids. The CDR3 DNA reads TGTGCCAGCTCACCACCGAGGGGTAATTCACCCCTCCACTTT. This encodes CASSPPRGNSPLHF.